The 27 T cell receptor beta chains presented below share a single source sample, sequenced in a study of T-cell memory formation after mild COVID-19 (dated by TCRdb to 2020 to 2023). Libraries came from 5' RACE. TCRdb records Illumina NovaSeq 6000 as the sequencer. TCRdb cleaned the public reads at Q25 with fastp, built clones with MiXCR and kept in-frame beta chains. When rows share a CDR3 protein, they turn into one entry using the most common DNA and genes. Across this sample there are 350,000 to 400,000 distinct CDR3 sequences, with 13% to 15% seen only once. The top ten hold less than 25% of the sample. Sequenced material: PBMCs or a T cell subset sorted from them (not recorded which). Receptor source: a man between 18 and 35 years old who had mild COVID-19 (a few samples of this study predate the infection). The sample titles of this study are shuffled in the database, so cell type and time point are left out; the donor was told from shared clones.

The gene calls are TRBV6-4 and TRBJ1-6, with TRBD1 as a possible D gene (5 bases). The germline V gene has CDR1 MRHNA and CDR2 SNTAGT. The CDR3 sequence is 16 residues long. The V and J ends lost 6 bases and 5 bases respectively, with 17 bases between them. The CDR3 nucleotides are TGTGCCAGCAGACTATCCGGGACGGACGATAATTCACCCCTCCACTTT. Its translation is CASRLSGTDDNSPLHF.

This clonotype was found a few times. The V and J genes are TRBV11-2 and TRBJ2-2; no clear D. In germline, CDR1 is SGHAT, CDR2 FQNNGV. V gave up 5 bases and J gave up 4 bases, with 17 bases separating them. CDR3 length: 16 residues. The CDR3, as DNA: TGTGCCAGCAGCCAAAAGATGTACAGCTCCACCGGGGAGCTGTTTTTT. Its protein product is CASSQKMYSSTGELFF.

This clonotype was seen only a few times. This chain connects TRBV20-1 to TRBJ2-1, with TRBD2 matching 10 bases. Trimming at V came to 6 bases and at J to 5 bases, leaving 10 bases not matched to a gene. This CDR3 spans 15 amino acids. Germline assignment: CDR1 DFQATT and CDR2 SNEGSKA (reference sequence). DNA of the CDR3: TGCAGTGCCACAGCGGGGGGGCCGGAAAACAATGAGCAGTTCTTC. Protein product: CSATAGGPENNEQFF.

The CDR3 is CASSFGTGAGNTIYF. The CDR3 DNA reads as TGTGCCAGCAGCTTCGGGACAGGAGCTGGAAACACCATATATTTT. The V call is TRBV5-6, the J call TRBJ1-3; 8 bases align to TRBD1. Per the germline V gene, CDR1 is SGHDT and CDR2 is YYEEEE. J gave up 2 bases and V 2 bases, and 3 bases lay outside the gene matches. CDR3 size: 15 residues. Looking up the rest from reference TRBV5-6 and TRBJ1-3 gives the full variable domain: DAGVTQSPTHLIKTRGQQVTLRCSPKSGHDTVSWYQQALGQGPQFIFQYYEEEERQRGNFPDRFSGHQFPNYSSELNVNALLLGDSALYLCASSFGTGAGNTIYFGEGSWLTVV.

This clonotype showed up many times. The V gene is TRBV4-3, the J gene TRBJ2-6; unclear D gene. V lost 1 base, J lost 0 bases, and 10 bases lay in between. Germline V lookup: CDR1 LGHNA, CDR2 YSLEER. The CDR3 extends over 17 amino acids. CDR3 protein: CASSQVEERSGANVLTF. CDR3 DNA sequence: TGCGCCAGCAGCCAAGTAGAGGAGCGCTCTGGGGCCAACGTCCTGACTTTC.

This clonotype was observed at least ten times. The rearrangement uses TRBV9 and TRBJ1-1; D call uncertain. The CDR3 covers 15 residues. The ends were cut back, 3 bases at V and 5 bases at J, with 17 bases in the middle. The V gene's germline CDR1 is SGDLS and CDR2 YYNGEE. CDR3 nucleotides: TGTGCCAGCAGCGCAAACCTTGGGTTGAGGACTGAAGCTTTCTTT. Translating it yields CASSANLGLRTEAFF.

The chain recombines TRBV5-1 with TRBJ1-1, with D perhaps TRBD1 (5 bases). The CDR3 has 15 amino acids. The V and J ends lost 1 base and 1 base respectively, with 11 bases between them. Germline V gene data show CDR1 as SGHRS and CDR2 as YFSETQ. CDR3 in amino acids: CASSLYSGTNTEAFF. CDR3 coding DNA: TGCGCCAGCAGCTTGTACTCAGGGACGAACACTGAAGCTTTCTTT.

Remarks on this clonotype: A read error may be the cause here, since a much bigger clone is one base away. This chain uses TRBV2 with TRBJ2-3; D is uncertain. The CDR3 spans 11 residues. From germline, CDR1 is SNHLY and CDR2 FYNNEI. V lost 6 bases, J lost 5 bases, and 6 bases lay in between. The CDR3 region has the DNA TGTGCCAGCAGGCCGGGAGATACGCAGTATTTT. Amino acid sequence: CASRPGDTQYF.

The chain combines TRBV6-2 or TRBV6-3 with TRBJ2-6; 11 bases are shared with TRBD1. CDR1 MNHEY and CDR2 SVGEGT come from the germline V gene. This CDR3 region has 20 residues. J lost 0 bases, V lost 6 bases, and 13 bases had no gene match. Here the CDR3 DNA reads TGTGCCAGCAGCCGCACCCTTTCCGGGACAGGGGGCTCTGGGGCCAACGTCCTGACTTTC. Residues: CASSRTLSGTGGSGANVLTF.

This clonotype was recorded a few times. V gene TRBV6-5 combines with J gene TRBJ2-2; weak D call: TRBD1 (6 bases). The germline V gene encodes CDR1 MNHEY and CDR2 SVGAGI. Trimming stripped 6 bases from V and 0 bases from J, with 26 bases between. The CDR3 runs to 20 residues. CDR3 sequence: CASRRSRDKGTSSNTGELFF. The CDR3, as DNA: TGTGCCAGCAGACGCAGCCGGGACAAGGGTACCAGCTCGAACACCGGGGAGCTGTTTTTT.

The chain carries TRBV12-3 or TRBV12-4 and TRBJ2-7; 12 bases are shared with TRBD2. Trimming took 5 bases from V and 7 from J; bases not matched to a gene: 6. The CDR3 extends over 14 amino acids. Here the CDR3 reads CASSRLAGVREQYF. DNA for the CDR3: TGTGCCAGCAGTCGACTAGCGGGGGTAAGGGAGCAGTACTTC.

The J gene is TRBJ1-5, the V gene TRBV7-2; D is unresolved. The CDR3 has 13 amino acids. Per the germline V gene, CDR1 is SGHTA and CDR2 is FQGNSA. Trimming took 3 bases from V and 7 from J, leaving 10 bases between them. CDR3 DNA: TGTGCCAGCAGCTTCACGGTTTGGCAGCCCCAGCATTTT. Its protein is CASSFTVWQPQHF.

There are a few counts of this clonotype. The rearrangement links TRBV9 to TRBJ2-1; D tentatively fits TRBD1 or TRBD2 (5 bases each). Per germline, CDR1 SGDLS and CDR2 YYNGEE. This CDR3 contains 15 residues. V shed 0 bases and J shed 3 bases, with 10 bases lying between them. CDR3 region: CASSVDRGVYNEQFF. Here the CDR3 DNA reads TGTGCCAGCAGCGTAGACAGAGGGGTCTACAATGAGCAGTTCTTC. The full variable domain, rest sourced from reference TRBV9 and TRBJ2-1, is DSGVTQTPKHLITATGQRVTLRCSPRSGDLSVYWYQQSLDQGLQFLIQYYNGEERAKGNILERFSAQQFPDLHSELNLSSLELGDSALYFCASSVDRGVYNEQFFGPGTRLTVL.

The chain recombines TRBV14 with TRBJ2-2; D is undetermined. The V gene lost 7 bases and the J gene lost 7 bases, with 7 bases spanning the gap. The CDR3 is made up of 11 amino acids. Germline V gene data show CDR1 as SGHDN and CDR2 as FVKESK. As DNA, the CDR3 is TGTGCCAGCACCCCCGGCGGGGAGCTGTTTTTT. Encoded protein: CASTPGGELFF.

The CDR3, as DNA: TGTGCCAGTAGTTTGCGGGACAGGGCTGGGTACACTGAAGCTTTCTTT. Translation: CASSLRDRAGYTEAFF. The chain has TRBV19 and TRBJ1-1; 9 bases agree with TRBD1. V lost 5 bases, J lost 3 bases, and 10 bases stayed unmatched. Germline V lookup: CDR1 LNHDA, CDR2 SQIVND (reference sequence). The length of the CDR3 is 16 residues.

The chain uses TRBV4-1 and TRBJ2-3; D may be TRBD1 (6 bases). Trimming cost V 1 base and J 2 bases, with 13 bases left between them. The V gene's germline CDR1 is MGHRA and CDR2 YSYEKL. CDR3 length: 16 residues. CDR3 loop: CASSQGGQPFTDTQYF. CDR3 nucleotide sequence: TGCGCCAGCAGCCAAGGCGGACAGCCGTTCACAGATACGCAGTATTTT.

V gene TRBV20-1 combines with J gene TRBJ1-1, with no clear D. There are 12 residues in the CDR3. Trimming removed 5 bases from V and 7 bases from J, with 14 bases in between. The germline V gene encodes CDR1 DFQATT and CDR2 SNEGSKA (reference sequence). CDR3 bases: TGCAGTGCTTCAGACACCTCGGGTGAAGCTTTCTTT. Protein sequence: CSASDTSGEAFF.

The chain links TRBV19 to TRBJ1-1; D is undetermined. V shed 7 bases and J shed 0 bases, with 12 bases lying between them. The CDR3 runs to 14 residues. The germline gives CDR1 LNHDA, CDR2 SQIVND (reference sequence). The CDR3 DNA reads as TGTGCCAGTATCAGCCACAACATGAACACTGAAGCTTTCTTT. Translating gives CASISHNMNTEAFF.

As DNA, the CDR3 is TGCAGTGCTAGAGATCCTGGACAGGGCTATAATTCACCCCTCCACTTT. Its translation: CSARDPGQGYNSPLHF. The V gene is TRBV20-1, the J gene TRBJ1-6; TRBD1 agrees at 8 bases. Losses at the gene ends were 0 bases for V and 3 bases for J; bases not matched to a gene: 4. The CDR3 runs 16 residues. Per the germline V gene, CDR1 is DFQATT and CDR2 is SNEGSKA (reference sequence).

The table lists this clonotype with a few counts. The chain combines TRBV5-1 with TRBJ2-2; 10 bases match TRBD2. Germline values: CDR1 SGHRS, CDR2 YFSETQ. Trimming cost V 4 bases and J 5 bases; bases outside gene matches: 2. This CDR3 contains 14 residues. The CDR3 DNA reads as TGCGCCAGCAGCCCGACTAGCGGGACCGGGGAGCTGTTTTTT. Translated: CASSPTSGTGELFF.

The chain carries TRBV27 and TRBJ2-2; no clear D gene. The CDR3 spans 15 residues. Per the germline V gene, CDR1 is MNHEY and CDR2 is SMNVEV (reference sequence). The ends were cut back, 6 bases at V and 6 bases at J, with 17 bases in the middle. The CDR3 sequence is CASSPIYVLAGELFF. The CDR3 nucleotides are TGTGCCAGCAGCCCCATATATGTCCTAGCCGGGGAGCTGTTTTTT.

V gene TRBV13 combines with J gene TRBJ1-2, with TRBD1 identical over 9 bases. Looked up from germline, CDR1 is PRHDT and CDR2 is FYEKMQ (reference sequence). Unmatched junction bases numbered 8, after V lost 5 bases and J lost 7 bases. This CDR3 is 14 amino acids long. The CDR3 sequence: CASSNPGQGRGYTF. The CDR3 nucleotides are TGTGCCAGCAGCAATCCGGGACAGGGTCGTGGCTACACCTTC.

This clonotype was counted between two and nine times. The V call is TRBV6-1, the J call TRBJ2-5; tentatively, D is TRBD2 (6 bases). Germline V CDR1 and CDR2: MNHNS, SASEGT. The CDR3 is 15 amino acids. Trimming left V 6 bases short and J 3 bases short, with 17 bases between. The CDR3 protein is CASRQTPGVEETQYF. The DNA of the CDR3 is TGTGCCAGCAGACAGACCCCGGGAGTGGAAGAGACCCAGTACTTC.

The CDR3 here is CASSKQGGEKLFF. CDR3 nucleotide sequence: TGTGCCAGCAGTAAACAGGGAGGCGAAAAACTGTTTTTT. The chain joins TRBV12-3 or TRBV12-4 to TRBJ1-4; D might be TRBD1 (6 bases). V lost 5 bases and J lost 8, with 12 bases in between. This CDR3 has 13 amino acids.

As for this clonotype: The junction and the germline gene differ at one end; a read error may be behind it. The chain combines TRBV6-1 with TRBJ2-1; D is possibly TRBD1 or TRBD2 (5 bases each). The CDR3 totals 15 residues. Germline-derived CDR1 and CDR2 are MNHNS and SASEGT. This CDR3 is CARSRRFGAGYEQFF. CDR3 bases: TGTGCCCGCAGCCGACGTTTCGGGGCGGGCTATGAGCAGTTCTTC.

This clonotype has a count of ten or more. The chain is built from TRBV7-9 and TRBJ2-1; 9 bases fit TRBD2. Germline CDR1 SEHNR, CDR2 FQNEAQ (reference sequence). The CDR3 consists of 14 residues. The V segment lost 8 bases and the J segment 4 bases; nucleotides outside the gene matches: 6. The CDR3 bases are TGTGCCAGCCATGGCGGGGGGGCTTACAATGAGCAGTTCTTC. Its translation is CASHGGGAYNEQFF.

V and J are TRBV12-3 or TRBV12-4 and TRBJ2-6; weak D call: TRBD2 (5 bases). This CDR3 has 15 residues. V gave up 2 bases and J gave up 2 bases, with 7 bases separating them. The CDR3 reads CASSLWGAGANVLTF. DNA for the CDR3: TGTGCCAGCAGTTTATGGGGAGCTGGGGCCAACGTCCTGACTTTC.